The rows below give T cell receptor beta chains drawn from one sample of a study of T cells expressing NK-cell markers. TCRdb reanalyzed the 5' RACE reads, giving one entry per CDR3 protein sequence and no DNA. Its listing shows 200,000 to 300,000 distinct CDR3 sequences. The source material was blood T cells: a sorted CD56 or NKG2C T cell subset, CD4+ or CD8+ T cells, or bulk PBMC T cells (not recorded which). These receptors were collected from a man aged 18 to 35 in good health. The CDR3 runs from the conserved cysteine through the conserved F or W.

TRBJ2-6,TRBV7-6,CASSKGGEAGANVLTF
TRBJ2-1,TRBV11-1,CASSLAARGVTGGNEQFF
TRBJ1-1,TRBV7-2,CASRIQGASNTEAFF
TRBJ2-1,TRBV10-3,CAISDYGRGGDEQFF
TRBJ2-1,TRBV11-2,CASSLSVSRLAGHNEQFF
TRBJ1-2,TRBV30,CAWTKGENYGYTF
TRBJ2-5,TRBV12-3/TRBV12-4,CASRYGSRQETQYF
TRBJ1-5,TRBV7-2,CASSLALAVAQPQHF
TRBJ2-1,TRBV18,CASSPAGQVRGEQFF
TRBJ2-1,TRBV29-1,CSVDWGRLAINEQFF
TRBJ1-2,TRBV28,CASSLRNYGYTF
TRBJ2-3,TRBV15,CATLPGQGSTDTQYF
TRBJ1-5,TRBV7-8,CASSLGGQGESPQHF
TRBJ2-3,TRBV20-1,CSARYRGSTDTQYF
TRBJ2-5,TRBV4-2,CASSQEPGGTGRETQYF
TRBJ2-1,TRBV9,CASSVAAGVMGQFF
TRBJ2-7,TRBV12-3/TRBV12-4,CASSLLAGAYEQYF
TRBJ2-2,TRBV5-5,CASSLLQGGGELFF
TRBJ2-1,TRBV5-4,CASSYSPGTNNEQFF
TRBJ1-4,TRBV12-3/TRBV12-4,CASSPLGQGNEKLFF
TRBJ2-1,TRBV3-1,CASSGPGNEQFF
TRBJ2-1,TRBV27,CAGDELSSYNEQFF
TRBJ2-2,TRBV20-1,CSAPPEGQANTGELFF
TRBJ1-1,TRBV29-1,CSVTGQSHTEAFF
TRBJ2-2,TRBV20-1,CSAQSPRNTGELFF
TRBJ2-1,TRBV5-4,CASSLQGSYNEQFF
TRBJ2-1,TRBV18,CASSPPWTGPESNEQFF
TRBJ2-1,TRBV9,CASSVGQGLAEQFF
TRBJ2-3,TRBV24-1,CATSEVGRAPDTQYF
TRBJ2-4,TRBV6-5,CASSSSRMAGADKNIQYF
TRBJ2-4,TRBV18,CASSPGLAGVDIQYF
TRBJ1-1,TRBV15,CATSRDFGQLNTEAFF
TRBJ2-6,TRBV29-1,CSVEGRASSSGANVLTF
TRBJ2-4,TRBV11-3,CASSLGPPPPDIQYF